The 26 T cell receptor beta chains below were found in one sample sequenced in a study of T-cell memory formation after mild COVID-19. One entry per CDR3 protein results from TCRdb running MiXCR on the 5' RACE reads. The data show fewer than 350,000 distinct CDR3 sequences, about a sixth seen once. Sequencing was performed on PBMCs or a T cell subset sorted from them (not recorded which). The receptors derive from a man younger than 30 who had mild COVID-19 (a few samples of this study predate the infection). Cell type and time point are not known.

This clonotype has more than one count but fewer than ten. The V and J genes are TRBV6-5 and TRBJ2-1; possibly TRBD1 for D (6 bases). The V end was cut by 3 bases, the J end by 8 bases, with 11 bases between. From germline, CDR1 is MNHEY and CDR2 SVGAGI. The CDR3 sequence is 13 residues long. DNA for the CDR3: TGTGCCAGCAGTTATAACAGGGCCCATGAGCAGTTCTTC. Its protein is CASSYNRAHEQFF.

The chain recombines TRBV12-5 with TRBJ2-3, with TRBD1 matching 7 bases. Germline assignment: CDR1 LGHNT and CDR2 FRNRAP. The CDR3 runs to 13 residues. V lost 9 bases to trimming and J lost 5 bases; unmatched junction nucleotides: 8. CDR3 amino acids: CASRDPGGDTQYF. Written as DNA, the CDR3 is TGTGCTAGCCGGGACCCAGGGGGAGATACGCAGTATTTT.

The chain links TRBV7-3 to TRBJ2-5; D remains ambiguous. The CDR3 spans 15 residues. Germline V gene lookup returns CDR1 SGHTA and CDR2 FQGTGA. The germline V and J ends were trimmed by 0 bases and 4 bases, with 12 bases remaining between them. The CDR3 spells CASSLTGSWAETQYF. The DNA for the CDR3 is TGTGCCAGCAGCTTAACGGGCAGTTGGGCAGAGACCCAGTACTTC.

This clonotype was detected ten times or more. The CDR3 coding sequence is TGTGCCAGCAGCTCTGGGCGGACCCAGTACTTC. Translated: CASSSGRTQYF. J is TRBJ2-5 and V is TRBV11-2; no clear D gene. The V gene's germline CDR1 is SGHAT and CDR2 FQNNGV. V lost 4 bases, J lost 7 bases, and 7 bases lay in between. The length of the CDR3 is 11 residues.

The rearrangement links TRBV4-2 to TRBJ2-6, with D hard to call. Germline values: CDR1 LGHNA, CDR2 YNFKEQ. There are 16 residues in the CDR3. V was clipped by 2 bases and J by 2 bases, with 10 bases between them. DNA for the CDR3: TGTGCCAGCAGCCAAAATCTTATGACTGGGGCCAACGTCCTGACTTTC. Translating it yields CASSQNLMTGANVLTF.

In this sample, this clonotype turned up a few times. CDR3 amino acids: CASGPSRETQYF. The CDR3 region has the DNA TGTGCTAGTGGTCCCTCCCGGGAGACCCAGTACTTC. This chain connects TRBV12-5 to TRBJ2-5; D uncertain. V was pared by 5 bases and J by 5 bases, with 9 bases between. Germline V gene sequence: CDR1 LGHNT, CDR2 FRNRAP. The CDR3 is 12 amino acids.

V and J are TRBV27 and TRBJ1-2; TRBD1 matches 8 bases. V was pared by 4 bases and J by 7 bases, with 2 bases of the junction left unmatched. Looked up from germline, CDR1 is MNHEY and CDR2 is SMNVEV (reference sequence). The CDR3 length is 12 residues. CDR3 loop: CASSSTGVGYTF. The CDR3, as DNA: TGTGCCAGCAGTTCGACAGGGGTTGGCTACACCTTC.

This clonotype was seen repeatedly, ten times or more. This chain links TRBV5-1 with TRBJ2-3; 10 bases are a match to TRBD2. This CDR3 region has 16 residues. V was clipped by 4 bases and J by 0 bases; unmatched bases: 5. Germline values: CDR1 SGHRS, CDR2 YFSETQ. CDR3 residues: CASSLSGGTSTDTQYF. As DNA, the CDR3 is TGCGCCAGCAGCCTTAGCGGGGGGACTAGCACAGATACGCAGTATTTT.

J is TRBJ2-1 and V is TRBV7-9; 7 bases match TRBD1. V was pared by 7 bases and J by 5 bases, with 11 bases of the junction left unmatched. This CDR3 spans 15 amino acids. CDR1 is SEHNR, CDR2 FQNEAQ, per germline (reference sequence). The CDR3 DNA sequence: TGTGCCAGCACCGCTGGACAGGTGGGGAACAATGAGCAGTTCTTC. Translating gives CASTAGQVGNNEQFF.

This clonotype came up a few times. V usage is TRBV4-2 and J usage is TRBJ1-1; D not certain. CDR1 LGHNA and CDR2 YNFKEQ come from the germline V gene. V lost 1 base and J lost 0, with 9 bases in between. The CDR3 covers 15 residues. CDR3 sequence reads: CASSQALFLNTEAFF. CDR3 bases: TGTGCCAGCAGCCAAGCTCTGTTTTTGAACACTGAAGCTTTCTTT.

The chain is built from TRBV7-2 and TRBJ1-3; 8 bases fit TRBD1. After removal of 5 bases from V and 0 bases from J, the junction contained 9 bases not matched to a gene. The V gene's germline CDR1 is SGHTA and CDR2 FQGNSA. This CDR3 is 17 amino acids long. The CDR3 spells CASSPGQALLSGNTIYF. The CDR3 bases are TGTGCCAGCAGCCCGGGACAGGCACTCCTCTCTGGAAACACCATATATTTT.

This clonotype was recorded a few times. The chain links TRBV7-2 to TRBJ2-5; 8 nucleotides line up with TRBD2. The CDR3 has 14 amino acids. In germline, CDR1 is SGHTA, CDR2 FQGNSA. Germline trimming cut 2 bases from V and 5 bases from J; bases unmatched to any gene: 4. DNA for the CDR3: TGTGCCAGCAGCTTAATGGGACTAGGGGAGACCCAGTACTTC. It translates to CASSLMGLGETQYF.

The sample holds a few counts of this clonotype. The rearrangement links TRBV12-3 or TRBV12-4 to TRBJ1-2, with D possibly TRBD1 on 6 matching bases. Trimming removed 7 bases from V and 5 bases from J, with 17 bases in between. The CDR3 contains 14 residues. The CDR3 nucleotides are TGTGCCAGCATCCGGGGGCCCGGCGGGTATGGCTACACCTTC. This encodes CASIRGPGGYGYTF.

The chain has TRBV2 and TRBJ2-2; 14 positions agree with TRBD2. J was trimmed by 1 base and V by 11 bases; bases with no gene match: 9. CDR1 is SNHLY, CDR2 FYNNEI, per germline. The CDR3 is 17 residues long. In nucleotides, the CDR3 is TGTGCCGCCCGGGGGACTAGCGGGGGCCAGAACACCGGGGAGCTGTTTTTT. This gives the protein CAARGTSGGQNTGELFF.

The chain recombines TRBV12-3 or TRBV12-4 with TRBJ2-3; D is unresolved. The ends were cut back, 7 bases at V and 4 bases at J, with 15 bases in the middle. The CDR3 loop spans 14 amino acids. CDR3 DNA: TGTGCCAGCACCCGAGCGAGTACGTCAGATACGCAGTATTTT. Its protein is CASTRASTSDTQYF.

The J gene is TRBJ1-1, the V gene TRBV5-1; the D gene is possibly TRBD1 (5 bases). CDR1 SGHRS and CDR2 YFSETQ come from the germline V gene. The CDR3 spans 15 residues. V dropped 0 bases and J dropped 6 bases, with 15 bases sitting between them. This CDR3 reads CASSLETLAGAEAFF. CDR3 in DNA: TGCGCCAGCAGCTTGGAGACGCTGGCGGGGGCTGAAGCTTTCTTT.

V gene TRBV12-3 or TRBV12-4 combines with J gene TRBJ1-1; 8 bases map to TRBD1. With V trimmed by 5 bases and J by 5 bases, 13 bases remained unmatched. CDR3 length equals 16 residues. The CDR3: CASSAGQGVGPTEAFF. The CDR3, as DNA: TGTGCCAGCAGTGCCGGACAGGGCGTAGGTCCAACTGAAGCTTTCTTT.

CDR3 residues: CASSRRGYEQFF. The CDR3 DNA reads TGCGCCAGCAGCCGGCGGGGGTATGAGCAGTTCTTC. This chain connects TRBV4-3 to TRBJ2-1; 7 bases match TRBD2. CDR3 length equals 12 residues. Trimming at V came to 4 bases and at J to 8 bases, leaving 2 bases not matched to a gene. CDR1 is LGHNA and CDR2 is YSLEER in the germline V gene.

This clonotype occurred a few times. This chain links TRBV7-3 with TRBJ2-5; perhaps TRBD1 as D (6 bases). The CDR3 consists of 14 residues. V lost 5 bases and J 6 bases, leaving 16 bases between the germline ends. Germline-derived CDR1 and CDR2 are SGHTA and FQGTGA. CDR3 bases: TGTGCCAGCAGCCCTACAGGGCTGGTGAAGACCCAGTACTTC. The encoded protein is CASSPTGLVKTQYF.

This clonotype has just a few counts. The chain couples TRBV7-2 to TRBJ2-7; 9 bases line up with TRBD2. The V gene's germline CDR1 is SGHTA and CDR2 FQGNSA. Trimming removed 5 bases from V and 1 base from J; junction bases left unmatched: 6. The length of the CDR3 is 15 residues. CDR3 nucleotides: TGTGCCAGCAGCGGAGCGGGGGGCAGGTCCTACGAGCAGTACTTC. Translated: CASSGAGGRSYEQYF.

The chain links TRBV20-1 to TRBJ2-5, with D uncertain. V lost 0 bases and J lost 5, with 13 bases in between. CDR1 is DFQATT, CDR2 SNEGSKA, per germline (reference sequence). The CDR3 runs 14 residues. Here the CDR3 reads CSARDPAGEETQYF. In DNA, the CDR3 is TGCAGTGCTAGAGACCCAGCCGGTGAGGAGACCCAGTACTTC.

The chain combines TRBV7-9 with TRBJ2-7, with D possibly matching TRBD2 (6 bases). The germline V gene encodes CDR1 SEHNR and CDR2 FQNEAQ (reference sequence). V was clipped by 5 bases and J by 5 bases, with 10 bases between them. The length of the CDR3 is 12 residues. The CDR3 bases are TGTGCCAGCAGCAGCAGGGAGGACGAGCAGTACTTC. Protein product: CASSSREDEQYF.

CDR3 DNA: TGTGCCAGCAGCCATAGCTTCCCGGACACAGATACGCAGTATTTT. Encoded protein: CASSHSFPDTDTQYF. This chain uses TRBV28 with TRBJ2-3, with unresolved D. V was pared by 6 bases and J by 2 bases, with 15 bases between. CDR3 size: 15 residues. In germline, CDR1 is MDHEN, CDR2 SYDVKM. The variable domain in full, completed from reference TRBV28 and TRBJ2-3, reads DVKVTQSSRYLVKRTGEKVFLECVQDMDHENMFWYRQDPGLGLRLIYFSYDVKMKEKGDIPEGYSVSREKKERFSLILESASTNQTSMYLCASSHSFPDTDTQYFGPGTRLTVL.

This chain links TRBV4-1 with TRBJ2-1, with a possible D match to TRBD1 (6 bases). The CDR3 spans 14 residues. CDR1 and CDR2 from the germline V gene are MGHRA and YSYEKL. Trimming left V 0 bases short and J 7 bases short, with 10 bases between. The CDR3: CASSQDPRGNEQFF. In DNA form, the CDR3 reads TGCGCCAGCAGCCAAGATCCCAGGGGTAATGAGCAGTTCTTC.

The rearrangement uses TRBV7-2 and TRBJ2-1, with 10 bases matching TRBD2. The CDR3 contains 15 residues. The J segment lost 8 bases and the V segment lost 5 bases, leaving 9 bases of the junction unmatched. Per germline, CDR1 SGHTA and CDR2 FQGNSA. CDR3 sequence (DNA): TGTGCCAGCAGCATTAGCGGGGGGATCCGTCATGAGCAGTTCTTC. Amino acid sequence: CASSISGGIRHEQFF.

The gene calls are TRBV11-2 and TRBJ2-5; either TRBD1 or TRBD2 may fit D (5 bases each). Germline CDR1 is SGHAT and CDR2 is FQNNGV. The length of the CDR3 is 14 residues. The V end lost 1 base, the J end lost 7 bases, and 13 bases lay between the germline ends. The CDR3 is CASSLVRDPRTQYF. The CDR3 DNA follows: TGTGCCAGCAGCTTAGTCCGGGACCCTCGGACCCAGTACTTC.